The following is a TCR beta chain sequence with its context. PCR was run on genomic DNA. A primer set of 30 forward and 13 reverse primers amplified the CDR3. TCRdb processed the multiplex PCR reads anew with MiXCR; each CDR3 protein has one entry. The sample carries more than 250,000 distinct CDR3 sequences, roughly 44% recorded once. This sample is drawn from a study of type 1 and type 2 diabetes patients. J was trimmed by 8 bases and V by 1 base; bases with no gene match: 4. This CDR3 has 13 residues. Germline V gives CDR1 LNHDA, CDR2 SQIVND (reference sequence). This chain joins TRBV19 and TRBJ1-2; 7 bases map to TRBD1. Sequenced input: peripheral blood mononuclear cells (PBMCs). The TCR was taken from a man aged 18 to 30 with type 2 diabetes. The chain's CDR3 is CASSIVPGGGYTF. For the CDR3, the DNA is TGTGCCAGTAGTATAGTCCCAGGGGGAGGCTACACCTTC.